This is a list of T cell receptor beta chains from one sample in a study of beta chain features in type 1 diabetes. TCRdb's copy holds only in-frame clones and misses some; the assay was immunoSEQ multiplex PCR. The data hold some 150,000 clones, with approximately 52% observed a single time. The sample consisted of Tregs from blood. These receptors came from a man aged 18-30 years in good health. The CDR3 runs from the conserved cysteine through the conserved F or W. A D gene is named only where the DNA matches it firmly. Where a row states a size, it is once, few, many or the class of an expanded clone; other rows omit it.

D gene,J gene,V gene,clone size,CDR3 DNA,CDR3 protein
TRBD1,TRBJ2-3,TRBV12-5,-,TGTGCTAGTGGGTCCACAGGGGACACAGATACGCAGTATTTT,CASGSTGDTDTQYF
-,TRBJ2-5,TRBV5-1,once,TGCGCCAGCACCTCCCGGAGCGAGACCCAGTACTTC,CASTSRSETQYF
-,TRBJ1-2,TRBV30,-,TGTGCCTGGAGTGATGCTCCGGCGGGGGTTTATGGCTACACCTTC,CAWSDAPAGVYGYTF
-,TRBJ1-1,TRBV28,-,TGTGCCAGCGAAACCAGACAGCTCTCCATGAACACTGAAGCTTTCTTT,CASETRQLSMNTEAFF
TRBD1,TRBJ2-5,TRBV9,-,TGTGCCAGCAGCCGGCTCGGAGGACAGGGAGGTGAGACCCAGTACTTC,CASSRLGGQGGETQYF
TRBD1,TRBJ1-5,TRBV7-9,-,TGTGCCAGCAGCCGCCCCGGACAGGGGGCTTCGGAGTGGGATCAGCCCCAGCATTTT,CASSRPGQGASEWDQPQHF
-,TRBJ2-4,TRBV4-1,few,TGCGCCAGCAGCTCCCCGGGCGGGGGCTGGGCCAAAAACATTCAGTACTTC,CASSSPGGGWAKNIQYF
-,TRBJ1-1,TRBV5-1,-,TGCGCCAGCAGTTGGGGACAAACGAACACTGAAGCTTTCTTT,CASSWGQTNTEAFF
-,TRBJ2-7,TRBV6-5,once,TGTGCCAGCAGTTACTCGAATACAGCCTCCTACGAGCAGTACTTC,CASSYSNTASYEQYF
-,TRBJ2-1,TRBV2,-,TGTGCCAGCAGTGCAGGGTCCTACAATGAGCAGTTCTTC,CASSAGSYNEQFF
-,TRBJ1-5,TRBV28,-,TGTGCCAGCAGACAGGGTACCAATCAGCCCCAGCATTTT,CASRQGTNQPQHF
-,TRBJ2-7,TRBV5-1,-,TGCGCCAGCAGCCCCCAGGGGTACGAGCAGTACTTC,CASSPQGYEQYF
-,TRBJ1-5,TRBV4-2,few,TGTGCCAGCAGCCTTTCGGCAGCAGAGGTTGCTCAGCCCCAGCATTTT,CASSLSAAEVAQPQHF
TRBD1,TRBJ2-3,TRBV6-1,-,TGTGCCAGCACCCTGGACAGGGTTAGCACAGATACGCAGTATTTT,CASTLDRVSTDTQYF
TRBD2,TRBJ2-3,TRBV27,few,TGTGCCAGCGTATCCCCGGCGGCGGGAGAGCGAGATACGCAGTATTTT,CASVSPAAGERDTQYF
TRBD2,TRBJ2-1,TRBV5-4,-,TGTGCCAGCAGCGGGGGACTAGCGGGGTACCTAGAGCAGTTCTTC,CASSGGLAGYLEQFF
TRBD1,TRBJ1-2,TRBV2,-,TGTGCCAGCAGTGGGACAGGTACCAACTATGGCTACACCTTC,CASSGTGTNYGYTF
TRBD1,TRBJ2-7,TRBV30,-,TGTGCCTGGGGGGGCACAGGGGGCGCGATGAACGAGCAGTACTTC,CAWGGTGGAMNEQYF
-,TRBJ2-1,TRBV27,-,TGTGCCAGCAGTCATCTATACAATGAGCAGTTCTTC,CASSHLYNEQFF
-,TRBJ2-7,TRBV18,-,TGTGCCAGCTCACCGGTATTGCAGAACTCCTACGAGCAGTACTTC,CASSPVLQNSYEQYF
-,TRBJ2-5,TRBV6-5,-,TGTGCCAGCAGAAAAACAGGGTCATATGAGACCCAGTACTTC,CASRKTGSYETQYF
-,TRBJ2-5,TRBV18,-,TGTGCCAGCTCACGTCCTCTTGGAGGGGAGACCCAGTACTTC,CASSRPLGGETQYF
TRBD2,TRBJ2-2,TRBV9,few,TGTGCCAGCAGCGTACAGGGCGGGAGGAACACCGGGGAGCTGTTTTTT,CASSVQGGRNTGELFF
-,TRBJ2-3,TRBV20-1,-,TGCAGTCCTCGCAGGGATACGCAGTATTTT,CSPRRDTQYF
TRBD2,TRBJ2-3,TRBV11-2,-,TGTGCCAGCACCCAGCGCCTAGCGGGAGTCACAGATACGCAGTATTTT,CASTQRLAGVTDTQYF
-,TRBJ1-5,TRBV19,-,TGTGCCAGTAGTATAACAGGCTCTGGCAATCAGCCCCAGCATTTT,CASSITGSGNQPQHF
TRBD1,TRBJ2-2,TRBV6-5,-,TGTGCCAGCAGTGCGGACAGGGGATTTGGCGGGGAGCTGTTTTTT,CASSADRGFGGELFF
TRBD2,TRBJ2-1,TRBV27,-,TGTGCCAGCAGTCAAGCGGGAGTCGCGTACAATGAGCAGTTCTTC,CASSQAGVAYNEQFF
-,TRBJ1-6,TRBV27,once,TGTGCCAGCACCCGTGGGGGGGGATCCTATAATTCACCCCTCCACTTT,CASTRGGGSYNSPLHF
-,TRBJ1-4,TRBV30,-,TGTGCCTGGAGTGCAGGACAAGCAACTAATGAAAAACTGTTTTTT,CAWSAGQATNEKLFF
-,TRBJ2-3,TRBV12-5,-,TGTGCTAGTGGTTTGGTAGGCAGGGGCGCAGATACGCAGTATTTT,CASGLVGRGADTQYF
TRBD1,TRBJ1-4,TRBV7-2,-,TGTGCCAGCAGCTTAGGCAGGGGGCCAACTAATGAAAAACTGTTTTTT,CASSLGRGPTNEKLFF
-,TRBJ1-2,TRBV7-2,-,TGTGCCAGCAGCCCGGGGGTAACCATCTACACCTTC,CASSPGVTIYTF
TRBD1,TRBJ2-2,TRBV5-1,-,TGCGCCAGCAGCCCAGCGACAGGGGGCACCGGGGAGCTGTTTTTT,CASSPATGGTGELFF
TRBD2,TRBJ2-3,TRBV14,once,TGTGCCAGCAGCCAGATAGCGGGAGGGTCCACAGATACGCAGTATTTT,CASSQIAGGSTDTQYF
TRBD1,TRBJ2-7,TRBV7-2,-,TGTGCCAGCAGCTTCGGACAGGGGGCTGGCGAGCAGTACTTC,CASSFGQGAGEQYF
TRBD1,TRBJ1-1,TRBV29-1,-,TGCAGCGTCGAACGGACAGGGGCACTCGAAGCTTTCTTT,CSVERTGALEAFF
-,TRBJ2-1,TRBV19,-,TGTGCCAGTAGTAGGAGGGAGTTTTGGGAGCAGTTCTTC,CASSRREFWEQFF
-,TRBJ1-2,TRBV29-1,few,TGCAGCGTGGGAGACCGCAACTATGGCTACACCTTC,CSVGDRNYGYTF
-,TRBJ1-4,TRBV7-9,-,TGTGCCAGCAGCTTAGCGATGGGCCGGAATGAAAAACTGTTTTTT,CASSLAMGRNEKLFF
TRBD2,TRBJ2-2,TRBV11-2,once,TGTGCCAGCAGCTTACGGGCTGGGGGGGCGAACACCGGGGAGCTGTTTTTT,CASSLRAGGANTGELFF
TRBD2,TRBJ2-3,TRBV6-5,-,TGTGCCAGCAAAAGCGGGGGCCATAGCACAGATACGCAGTATTTT,CASKSGGHSTDTQYF
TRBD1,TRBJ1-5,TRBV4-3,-,TGCGCCAGCAGCCAATCGGGACAGAATCAAAGCAGCAATCAGCCCCAGCATTTT,CASSQSGQNQSSNQPQHF
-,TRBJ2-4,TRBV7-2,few,TGTGCCAGCTCACTACAGGGTAGTGAAAACATTCAGTACTTC,CASSLQGSENIQYF
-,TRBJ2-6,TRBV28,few,TGTGCCAGCAGTTCCTGGACAGACTCTGGGGCCAACGTCCTGACTTTC,CASSSWTDSGANVLTF